Below are 9 T cell receptor beta chains sequenced from a single sample in a study of shared clonotypes between healthy human individuals. Profiled with immunoSEQ multiplex PCR; TCRdb holds only in-frame clones, not every one. The sample records 70,000 to 95,000 clones, around 57% being singletons. Input material: memory CD8+ T cells sorted from blood. Subset here: CD45RO+ cells pooled with CCR7-negative TemRA cells. Every receptor here comes from a man aged 30 to 39 in good health.

This sequence joins TRBV6-5 and TRBJ1-2; no reliable D call. The germline V and J ends were trimmed by 6 bases and 8 bases, with 16 bases remaining between them. Per the germline V gene, CDR1 is MNHEY and CDR2 is SVGAGI. The length of the CDR3 is 13 residues. CDR3 DNA: TGTGCCAGCAGCATAGCGGGGTTCAACGGCTACACCTTC. Translating gives CASSIAGFNGYTF.

There are a few counts of this clone. This chain links TRBV4-3 with TRBJ2-2; TRBD1 might be the D (6 bases). This CDR3 is 17 amino acids long. CDR1 is LGHNA and CDR2 is YSLEER in the germline V gene. Trimming took off 0 bases at V and 11 bases at J, with 22 bases between the two ends. The CDR3 loop reads CASSQDLQGEAPVELFF. The CDR3 DNA follows: TGCGCCAGCAGCCAAGATTTACAGGGTGAGGCACCGGTCGAGCTGTTTTTT.

This clone is large within its sample. Other DNA variants within this sample encode the same CDR3. This chain links TRBV10-1 with TRBJ2-7; 12 bases match TRBD1. The germline V gene encodes CDR1 WNHNN and CDR2 SYGVQD (reference sequence). CDR3 length equals 13 residues. Unmatched junction bases numbered 8, after V lost 10 bases and J lost 7 bases. The CDR3, as DNA: TGCGCCATCCCGGGACAGGGGGCTTGGGAGCAGTACTTC. Translated, it gives CAIPGQGAWEQYF.

The chain combines TRBV7-8 with TRBJ2-6; no clear D. V dropped 8 bases and J dropped 0 bases, with 11 bases sitting between them. The germline V gene encodes CDR1 SGHVS and CDR2 FQNEAQ. The CDR3 runs 15 residues. The CDR3 nucleotides read TGTGCCAGCTGCCTGGGCCCCTCTGGGGCCAACGTCCTGACTTTC. This translates into CASCLGPSGANVLTF. The whole variable domain, remainder taken from reference TRBV7-8 and TRBJ2-6, is GAGVSQSPRYKVAKRGQDVALRCDPISGHVSLFWYQQALGQGPEFLTYFQNEAQLDKSGLPSDRFFAERPEGSVSTLKIQRTQQEDSAVYLCASCLGPSGANVLTFGAGSRLTVL.

This clone was counted at least ten times. J is TRBJ2-1 and V is TRBV5-8, with 9 bases identical to TRBD2. The CDR3 has 17 amino acids. From germline, CDR1 is SGHTS and CDR2 YDEGEE. The ends lost 5 bases at V and 1 base at J; junction bases unmatched: 10. The CDR3 bases are TGTGCCAGCAGGGGGGGTAGCGGGAGTTCGTCCTACAATGAGCAGTTCTTC. Protein sequence: CASRGGSGSSSYNEQFF.

V is TRBV25-1 and J is TRBJ2-2; possible D gene TRBD2, 6 bases. V lost 1 base to trimming and J lost 2 bases, with 17 bases between them. This CDR3 contains 18 residues. Per the germline V gene, CDR1 is MGHDK and CDR2 is SYGVNS. The CDR3: CASSESPRGLSNTGELFF. The CDR3 bases are TGTGCCAGCAGTGAATCCCCCCGCGGACTATCCAACACCGGGGAGCTGTTTTTT.

This chain joins TRBV6-5 and TRBJ2-1; D remains unclear. The germline V gene has CDR1 MNHEY and CDR2 SVGAGI. This CDR3 region has 16 residues. Trimming removed 4 bases from V and 0 bases from J, with 13 bases in between. The CDR3 bases are TGTGCCAGCAGTTCGAACATGCTAAACTCCTACAATGAGCAGTTCTTC. Translated: CASSSNMLNSYNEQFF.

This clone appeared a few times. The chain links TRBV9 to TRBJ2-3; tentative D call: TRBD2 (5 bases). CDR1 is SGDLS, CDR2 YYNGEE, per germline. Deletions cut 4 bases from V and 4 bases from J, with 22 bases between. The CDR3 is made up of 17 amino acids. For the CDR3, the DNA is TGTGCCAGCAGCCCCCATGGGAGCGGTCGTTTCTCAGATACGCAGTATTTT. Its translation: CASSPHGSGRFSDTQYF.

The rearrangement uses TRBV6-5 and TRBJ2-3; 8 nucleotides agree with TRBD2. CDR1 is MNHEY, CDR2 SVGAGI, per germline. V trimming: 2 bases; J trimming: 2 bases; junction bases outside the gene matches: 0. The CDR3 consists of 14 residues. The CDR3 DNA reads as TGTGCCAGCAGTTACGGACTAGCCACAGATACGCAGTATTTT. Residues: CASSYGLATDTQYF.